The text below deals with one T cell receptor gamma chain. The germline V gene encodes CDR1 GITISATS and CDR2 ISYDGTV (reference sequence). CDR3 length: 19 residues. V was clipped by 0 bases and J by 4 bases; unmatched bases: 9. TCRdb ran CATT on the reads. In the table there are more than 1,500 gamma-chain clones, approximately 70% of which are singletons. The entry originates in a study of gamma-delta chains in newborns, infants, children. Looking at the study overall: Microbial exposure reportedly drives polyclonal innate γδ T cell expansion after birth.

The chain is built from TRGV9 and TRGJP. The J gene, missing from TCRdb, was assigned here through DNA to germline matching. The clonotype was recovered from a child who was a newborn, infant or young child, either healthy, febrile or measles-vaccinated (not recorded which). The sequenced sample was blood. In nucleotides, the CDR3 is TGTGCCTTGTGGGAGGTGGGAAACCTCCAAGAGTTGGGCAAAAAAATCAAGGTATTT. Encoded protein: CALWEVGNLQELGKKIKVF.